This is a list of T cell receptor beta chains from one sample in a study of blood T cell repertoires in COVID-19. TCRdb keeps only in-frame clones here, not all; method: immunoSEQ multiplex PCR. The sample carries some 110,000 clones, roughly 90% recorded once. The specimen sequenced was peripheral blood. The receptor set was obtained from a human donor in a cohort sampled during active COVID-19. The CDR3 runs from the conserved cysteine through the conserved F or W. D genes are given only for firm matches.

V gene,J gene,CDR3 length,D gene,CDR3 protein
TRBV5-1,TRBJ2-5,12,.,CASSRGKETQYF
TRBV30,TRBJ1-5,14,.,CAWSVFGSDQPQHF
TRBV4-1,TRBJ1-3,13,.,CASSQTIGNTIYF
TRBV6-5,TRBJ1-2,14,.,CASLPPQGGGGYTF
TRBV30,TRBJ2-7,14,TRBD1,CAWSVLQGGYEQYF
TRBV4-2,TRBJ2-1,19,.,CASSQAAGTRVVPYNEQFF
TRBV12-5,TRBJ2-2,18,.,CASGLVVHYDGDTGELFF
TRBV18,TRBJ2-2,15,TRBD1,CASSWTGENHGELFF
TRBV28,TRBJ2-5,12,.,CASRQGRETQYF
TRBV19,TRBJ2-7,15,.,CASSIGGGFGYEQYF
TRBV2,TRBJ2-1,16,TRBD1,CASRPTDRGLFGEQFF
TRBV7-6,TRBJ2-7,16,TRBD1,CASSLGQGVLNYEQYF
TRBV5-4,TRBJ2-5,14,.,CASSLALAEETQYF
TRBV7-8,TRBJ2-1,16,TRBD2,CASSSLAGAGFGEQFF
TRBV30,TRBJ2-3,11,.,CACLFTDTQYF
TRBV28,TRBJ1-6,15,.,CASSPGGAYNSPLHF
TRBV7-3,TRBJ2-1,15,TRBD1,CASSSGTGIYNEQFF
TRBV5-6,TRBJ1-1,16,TRBD1,CASSPLFITGGTEAFF
TRBV15,TRBJ1-1,16,TRBD1,CATRRDRGTSNTEAFF
TRBV5-5,TRBJ2-1,16,TRBD2,CASSYTTGGTYNEQFF
TRBV6-6,TRBJ2-7,14,TRBD1,CASYRTGEVGEQYF
TRBV19,TRBJ2-1,12,.,CASRQPGNEQFF
TRBV28,TRBJ1-2,13,TRBD1,CASRLDRAHGYTF
TRBV5-1,TRBJ2-7,16,TRBD1,CASRPRPGGAFDEQYF
TRBV4-1,TRBJ1-2,15,.,CASSPLDQGGYGYTF
TRBV18,TRBJ2-3,13,.,CASSPGLTDTQYF
TRBV5-4,TRBJ2-3,16,.,CASSLVIDSSTDTQYF
TRBV9,TRBJ2-1,16,TRBD1,CASSVAVGTGSNEQFF
TRBV19,TRBJ1-1,17,.,CASSPTAAWGARTEAFF
TRBV12-3/TRBV12-4,TRBJ1-4,12,.,CASSLGAGRMFF
TRBV19,TRBJ2-7,14,.,CASSYTGNSYEQYF
TRBV18,TRBJ1-4,15,TRBD1,CASSRPGQGGEKLFF
TRBV6-5,TRBJ2-7,16,.,CASSYSTAGASYEQYF
TRBV4-2,TRBJ2-7,14,.,CASSSDYRSYEQYF
TRBV6-4,TRBJ2-1,15,TRBD2,CASSDERGGLNEQFF
TRBV7-8,TRBJ2-2,16,.,CASSLATTSFTGELFF
TRBV5-1,TRBJ2-5,13,TRBD2,CASRAGDQETQYF
TRBV5-4,TRBJ2-7,14,TRBD2,CASSFQAGTYEQYF
TRBV29-1,TRBJ1-2,12,TRBD1,CSVADRADGYTF
TRBV5-1,TRBJ2-7,18,.,CASSLSGQHLRVPYEQYF
TRBV7-9,TRBJ2-2,15,TRBD2,CASSFVSGGREELFF
TRBV7-2,TRBJ2-4,14,.,CASSPRRDSGIQYF
TRBV2,TRBJ2-3,19,TRBD2,CASTPEVGSGTSRTDTQYF
TRBV13,TRBJ1-5,13,TRBD1,CASSPGGGQPQHF
TRBV5-4,TRBJ1-1,14,.,CASSLLRQNTEAFF
TRBV2,TRBJ1-2,13,.,CASSGDRNYGYTF
TRBV5-5,TRBJ2-7,13,.,CASSFETTYEQYF
TRBV30,TRBJ2-7,12,TRBD2,CASGGSSYEQYF
TRBV6-2/TRBV6-3,TRBJ1-1,14,.,CASSSTGRNTEAFF
TRBV7-2,TRBJ1-2,14,.,CASSSQRGQNGYTF
TRBV5-6,TRBJ2-1,17,TRBD2,CASSLGGGRPSYNEQFF
TRBV29-1,TRBJ2-7,15,TRBD2,CSAILLGGGEVEQYF
TRBV4-3,TRBJ2-2,15,.,CASSRGHKIGGELFF
TRBV6-6,TRBJ2-7,14,.,CASSPSGGIYEQYF
TRBV19,TRBJ2-1,17,TRBD1,CASSIGTGQRSYNEQFF
TRBV7-2,TRBJ2-3,16,TRBD2,CASSQRSGGVTDTQYF
TRBV3-1/TRBV3-2,TRBJ2-1,14,TRBD2,CASSQSDRGGEQFF
TRBV5-1,TRBJ1-2,14,.,CASSGISGRDGYTF
TRBV5-4,TRBJ2-1,19,TRBD2,CASSLRGLAGRSGYNEQFF